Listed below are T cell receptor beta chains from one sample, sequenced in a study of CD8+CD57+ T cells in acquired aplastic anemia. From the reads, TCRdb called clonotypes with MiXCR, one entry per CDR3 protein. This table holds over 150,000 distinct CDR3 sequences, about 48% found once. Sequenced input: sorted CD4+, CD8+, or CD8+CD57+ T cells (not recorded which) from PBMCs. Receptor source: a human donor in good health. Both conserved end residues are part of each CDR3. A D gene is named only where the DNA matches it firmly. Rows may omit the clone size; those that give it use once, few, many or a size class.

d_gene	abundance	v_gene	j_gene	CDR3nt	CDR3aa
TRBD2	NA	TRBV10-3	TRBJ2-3	TGTGCCATCAGTGGCCTAGCGGGGCGGACTAGCACAGATACGCAGTATTTT	CAISGLAGRTSTDTQYF
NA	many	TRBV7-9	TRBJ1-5	TGTGCCAGCAGTAAAGACGGACCGGGTCAGCCCCAGCATTTT	CASSKDGPGQPQHF
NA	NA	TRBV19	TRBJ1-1	TGTGCCAGTAGTATTAGTTTTTGGAACACTGAAGCTTTCTTT	CASSISFWNTEAFF
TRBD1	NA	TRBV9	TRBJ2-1	TGTGCCAGCAGCCTTGGGACAGGGGGTGAGCAGTTCTTC	CASSLGTGGEQFF
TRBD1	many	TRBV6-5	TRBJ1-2	TGTGCCAGCAGTTACCGGGGACAGGAGGCTAACTATGGCTACACCTTC	CASSYRGQEANYGYTF
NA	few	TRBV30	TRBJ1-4	TGTGCCGGGCAAAGGCAGACCGCTGAAAAACTGTTTTTT	CAGQRQTAEKLFF
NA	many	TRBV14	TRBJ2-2	TGTGCCAGCAGCCAAGGAGGAGGGGGTTACACCGGGGAGCTGTTTTTT	CASSQGGGGYTGELFF
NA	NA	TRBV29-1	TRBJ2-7	TGCAGCGCCAAGGATTCTGGTTACGAGCAGTACTTC	CSAKDSGYEQYF
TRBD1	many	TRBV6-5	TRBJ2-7	TGTGCCAGCAGCATTAAAACGACAGGGGGCCGGTACGAGCAGTACTTC	CASSIKTTGGRYEQYF
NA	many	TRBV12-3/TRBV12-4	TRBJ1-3	TGTGCCAGCAGTTCCGGATATCTCCAGGATGGAAACACCATATATTTT	CASSSGYLQDGNTIYF
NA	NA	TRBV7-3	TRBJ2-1	TGTGCCAGCAGCTTACTCGGCCCCTCCCAGGGTGAGCAGTTCTTC	CASSLLGPSQGEQFF
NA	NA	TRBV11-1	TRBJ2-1	TGTGCCAGCAGCTTAGCTGGAACCCCCAACAATGAGCAGTCCTTC	CASSLAGTPNNEQSF
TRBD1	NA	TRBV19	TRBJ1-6	TGTGCCAGTAGTTTCCGGACAGGGATGGGATCACCCCTCCACTTT	CASSFRTGMGSPLHF
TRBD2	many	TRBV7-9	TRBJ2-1	TGTGCCAGCATCTGGGTGGGGGAGGGCTACAATGAGCAGTTCTTC	CASIWVGEGYNEQFF
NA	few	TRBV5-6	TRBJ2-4	TGTGCCAGCAGCTTGTTCCGGGCAGGGGGGTTTCGGAACATTCAGTACTTC	CASSLFRAGGFRNIQYF
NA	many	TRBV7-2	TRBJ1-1	TGTGCCAGCAGCTTAGTTCGCACTGAAGCTTTCTTT	CASSLVRTEAFF
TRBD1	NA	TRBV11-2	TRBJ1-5	TGTGCCAGCAGCTTTTCTGACAGGGGGCTAGGGCAGCCCCAGCATTTT	CASSFSDRGLGQPQHF